The source of this T cell receptor beta chain is a study of blood T cells in healthy people across ages. This clonotype turned up a few times. Together with a sample-barcoded 5' primer, a J-beta primer mix was included in a second PCR lasting roughly 6 to 12 cycles. TCRdb reprocessed the 5' RACE reads with MiXCR, giving one entry per CDR3 protein. The data show around 520,000 distinct CDR3 sequences, about 28% seen once. Germline V gene data show CDR1 as MNHNS and CDR2 as SASEGT. Deletions cut 1 base from V and 0 bases from J, with 12 bases between. The CDR3 consists of 16 residues. Another study also made use of these data, one on T cells of mothers and their children.

The TCR comes from a boy under 10 years old in good health. The chain employs TRBV6-1 and TRBJ1-1; D is unclear. What was sequenced was blood. CDR3 region: CASSEGVGPLNTEAFF. DNA for the CDR3: TGTGCCAGCAGTGAAGGGGTAGGACCGTTGAACACTGAAGCTTTCTTT.